This T cell receptor (beta chain) was profiled in a study of T cells in Graves' hyperthyroidism and ophthalmopathy. Study-wide results and limits: Peripheral blood also featured most of the thyroid clonotypes expanded above 0.001. Model output signaled ophthalmopathy a median about 6.3 months ahead of onset.

This clonotype was seen a handful of times. Its cognate antigen is unknown. Lactation, pregnancy, other autoimmune disease or uncontrolled infection led to exclusion of patients. For the diagnoses, clinical symptoms, serum thyroxine and TRAb, thyroid ultrasound and orbital computed tomography were used. CDR1 MDHEN and CDR2 SYDVKM come from the germline V gene. The CDR3 spans 15 residues. V was pared by 3 bases and J by 4 bases, with 7 bases of the junction left unmatched. Template material for amplifying TCR beta CDR3 regions consisted of RNA transcripts. The TCR CDR3 first-round RT-PCR relied on the HTBI primer set. TCRdb reanalysed the multiplex PCR reads using MiXCR and keeps one entry per CDR3 protein. The repertoire has roughly 500,000 distinct CDR3 sequences, roughly a quarter of them found once; the top ten carry around 10%.

The chain carries TRBV28 and TRBJ2-5, with TRBD1 identical over 8 bases. This clonotype was obtained from a woman in her 30s with Graves' ophthalmopathy. The sequenced sample was blood. The CDR3 here is CASSFGLGTGETQYF. As DNA, the CDR3 is TGTGCCAGCAGTTTCGGGCTGGGGACAGGAGAGACCCAGTACTTC. Using reference TRBV28 and TRBJ2-5 for the parts outside the CDR3, the full variable domain is DVKVTQSSRYLVKRTGEKVFLECVQDMDHENMFWYRQDPGLGLRLIYFSYDVKMKEKGDIPEGYSVSREKKERFSLILESASTNQTSMYLCASSFGLGTGETQYFGPGTRLLVL.